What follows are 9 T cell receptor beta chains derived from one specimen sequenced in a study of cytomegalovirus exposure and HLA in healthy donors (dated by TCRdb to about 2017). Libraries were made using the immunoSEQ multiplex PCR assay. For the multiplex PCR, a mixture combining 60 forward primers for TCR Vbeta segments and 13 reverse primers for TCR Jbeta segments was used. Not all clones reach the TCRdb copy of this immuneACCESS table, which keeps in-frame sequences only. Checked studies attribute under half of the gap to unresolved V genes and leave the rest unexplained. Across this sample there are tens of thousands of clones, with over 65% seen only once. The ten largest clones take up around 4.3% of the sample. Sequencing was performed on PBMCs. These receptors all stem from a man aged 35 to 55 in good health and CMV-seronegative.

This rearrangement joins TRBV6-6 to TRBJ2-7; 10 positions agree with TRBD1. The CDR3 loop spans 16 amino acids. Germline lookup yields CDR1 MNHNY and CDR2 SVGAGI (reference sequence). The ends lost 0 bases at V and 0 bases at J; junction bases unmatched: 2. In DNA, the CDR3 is TGTGCCAGCAGTTACTCGACAGGGGGCGGCTCCTACGAGCAGTACTTC. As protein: CASSYSTGGGSYEQYF.

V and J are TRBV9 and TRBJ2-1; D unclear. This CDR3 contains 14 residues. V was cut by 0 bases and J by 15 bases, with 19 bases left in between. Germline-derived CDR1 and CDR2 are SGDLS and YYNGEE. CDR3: CASSVDPEVESGFF. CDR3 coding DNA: TGTGCCAGCAGCGTAGACCCAGAGGTCGAGTCGGGGTTCTTC.

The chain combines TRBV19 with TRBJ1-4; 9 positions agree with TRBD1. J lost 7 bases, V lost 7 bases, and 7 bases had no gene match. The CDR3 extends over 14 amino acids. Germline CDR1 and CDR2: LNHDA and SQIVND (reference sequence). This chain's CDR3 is CASKVGTGSEKLFF. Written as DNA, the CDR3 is TGTGCCAGTAAGGTTGGGACAGGGTCTGAAAAACTGTTTTTT.

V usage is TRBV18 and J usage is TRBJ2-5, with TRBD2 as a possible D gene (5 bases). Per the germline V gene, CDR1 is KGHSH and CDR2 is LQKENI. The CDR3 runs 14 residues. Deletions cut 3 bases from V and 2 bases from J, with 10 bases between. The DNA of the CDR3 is TGTGCCAGCTCACCGACCGAGCGGCAAGAGACCCAGTACTTC. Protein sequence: CASSPTERQETQYF.

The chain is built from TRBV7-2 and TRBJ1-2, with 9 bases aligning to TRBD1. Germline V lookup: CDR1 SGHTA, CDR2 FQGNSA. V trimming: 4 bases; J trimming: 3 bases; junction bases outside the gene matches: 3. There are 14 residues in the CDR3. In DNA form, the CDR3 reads TGTGCCAGCAGCTCACAGGGGGCTTACTATGGCTACACCTTC. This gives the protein CASSSQGAYYGYTF.

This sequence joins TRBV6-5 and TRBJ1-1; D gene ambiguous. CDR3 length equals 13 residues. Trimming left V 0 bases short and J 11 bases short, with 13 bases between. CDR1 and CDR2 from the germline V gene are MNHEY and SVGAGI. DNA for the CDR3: TGTGCCAGCAGTTACTCGATGGTCGGGGTTGCTTTCTTT. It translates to CASSYSMVGVAFF.

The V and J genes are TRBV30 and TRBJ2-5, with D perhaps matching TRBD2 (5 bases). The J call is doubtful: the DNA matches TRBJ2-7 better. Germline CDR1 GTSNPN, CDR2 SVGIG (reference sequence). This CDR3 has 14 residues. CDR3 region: CAWSVRRAFREQYF. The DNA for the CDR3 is TGTGCCTGGAGTGTACGGCGGGCCTTTCGCGAGCAGTACTTC.

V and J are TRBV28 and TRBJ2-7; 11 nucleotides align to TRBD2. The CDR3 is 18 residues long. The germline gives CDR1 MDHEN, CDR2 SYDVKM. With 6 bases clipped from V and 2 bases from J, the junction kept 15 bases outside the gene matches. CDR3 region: CASRSSRSSGGATYEQYF. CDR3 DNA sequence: TGTGCCAGCAGGTCATCACGTAGTAGCGGGGGGGCTACCTACGAGCAGTACTTC. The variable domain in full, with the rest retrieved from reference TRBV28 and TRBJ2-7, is DVKVTQSSRYLVKRTGEKVFLECVQDMDHENMFWYRQDPGLGLRLIYFSYDVKMKEKGDIPEGYSVSREKKERFSLILESASTNQTSMYLCASRSSRSSGGATYEQYFGPGTRLTVT.

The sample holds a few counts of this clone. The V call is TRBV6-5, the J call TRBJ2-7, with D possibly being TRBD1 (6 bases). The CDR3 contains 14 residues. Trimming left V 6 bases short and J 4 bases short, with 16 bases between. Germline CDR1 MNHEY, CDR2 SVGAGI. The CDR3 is CASRSQGLGYEQYF. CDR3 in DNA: TGTGCCAGCAGATCACAGGGTTTGGGGTACGAGCAGTACTTC.